One sample yielded the 24 T cell receptor beta chains listed below, sequenced in a study of shared clonotypes between healthy human individuals. Naive CD8 cells were CD45RO-negative, positively selected for CCR7, excluding terminally differentiated effector memory CD45RA+ cells. Using immunoSEQ multiplex PCR, the repertoire was profiled, and TCRdb retains in-frame clones only, with some absent. Of around 2,000,000 clones in the sample, 93% were seen once. The sample comprised naive CD8+ T cells from PBMCs. Receptor source: a man aged 18-30 years in good health. Some clones in this sample may be carry-over from other donors' samples.

This clone was detected once. V usage is TRBV11-2 and J usage is TRBJ1-1, with D possibly TRBD1 on 6 matching bases. The CDR3 length is 16 residues. V was trimmed by 3 bases and J by 1 base, leaving 15 bases between them. In germline, CDR1 is SGHAT, CDR2 FQNNGV. The CDR3 loop is CASSFPLGGANTEAFF. The DNA of the CDR3 is TGTGCCAGCAGCTTCCCCCTTGGGGGGGCGAACACTGAAGCTTTCTTT.

As concerns this clone: The sample holds other DNA sequences that translate to the same CDR3. This chain connects TRBV29-1 to TRBJ2-7; 7 positions agree with TRBD2. From germline, CDR1 is SQVTM and CDR2 ANQGSEA. After removal of 6 bases from V and 1 base from J, the junction contained 0 bases not matched to a gene. The CDR3 sequence is 11 residues long. CDR3 in DNA: TGCAGCGTCGGGGGGTCCTACGAGCAGTACTTC. This translates into CSVGGSYEQYF.

CDR3 sequence: CASGGHEPMTEAFF. In nucleotides, the CDR3 is TGTGCCAGCGGGGGACATGAGCCAATGACTGAAGCTTTCTTT. The chain links TRBV9 to TRBJ1-1; weak D call: TRBD1 (6 bases). The ends were cut back, 7 bases at V and 5 bases at J, with 18 bases in the middle. Germline loops: CDR1 SGDLS, CDR2 YYNGEE. CDR3 length: 14 amino acids. The variable domain in full, with the rest retrieved from reference TRBV9 and TRBJ1-1, is DSGVTQTPKHLITATGQRVTLRCSPRSGDLSVYWYQQSLDQGLQFLIQYYNGEERAKGNILERFSAQQFPDLHSELNLSSLELGDSALYFCASGGHEPMTEAFFGQGTRLTVV.

The CDR3 is CASSMIGGDQPQHF. The CDR3 bases are TGTGCCAGTAGTATGATCGGGGGGGATCAGCCCCAGCATTTT. The rearrangement joins TRBV19 to TRBJ1-5, with D tentatively TRBD1 (5 bases). Trimming removed 3 bases from V and 5 bases from J, with 11 bases in between. Germline CDR1 reads LNHDA; CDR2 reads SQIVND (reference sequence). The length of the CDR3 is 14 residues.

The V call is TRBV28, the J call TRBJ2-7, with unresolved D. The CDR3 spans 12 residues. Per the germline V gene, CDR1 is MDHEN and CDR2 is SYDVKM. Between the trimmed V and J ends, which lost 6 bases and 4 bases, there was a span of 10 bases. In DNA form, the CDR3 reads TGTGCCAGCAGCAATGACCCTTACGAGCAGTACTTC. Residues: CASSNDPYEQYF.

This clone was recorded once. The V and J genes are TRBV27 and TRBJ1-2; no reliable D call. CDR1 and CDR2 (germline): MNHEY, SMNVEV (reference sequence). This CDR3 is built from 14 residues. Trimming removed 3 bases at V and 4 bases at J, with 12 bases between. The CDR3 DNA reads as TGTGCCAGCAGTTTTGGACTGTCCTCCTATGGCTACACCTTC. It translates to CASSFGLSSYGYTF.

This clone showed up just once. Written as DNA, the CDR3 is TGTGCCAGCAGCCCCCAAGGAGCGGAGATCTACAATGAGCAGTTCTTC. This translates into CASSPQGAEIYNEQFF. The V and J genes are TRBV7-9 and TRBJ2-1; a possible D gene is TRBD2 (5 bases). With 5 bases removed from V and 3 bases from J, the gap between germline ends came to 17 bases. The CDR3 loop spans 16 amino acids. CDR1 is SEHNR, CDR2 FQNEAQ, per germline (reference sequence). Looking up the rest from reference TRBV7-9 and TRBJ2-1 gives the full variable domain: DTGVSQNPRHKITKRGQNVTFRCDPISEHNRLYWYRQTLGQGPEFLTYFQNEAQLEKSRLLSDRFSAERPKGSFSTLEIQRTEQGDSAMYLCASSPQGAEIYNEQFFGPGTRLTVL.

The CDR3 reads CASSGRNFPPYNEQFF. The CDR3 DNA reads TGTGCCAGCAGTGGCCGCAACTTCCCACCCTACAATGAGCAGTTCTTC. The chain has TRBV2 and TRBJ2-1, with D uncertain. Germline assignment: CDR1 SNHLY and CDR2 FYNNEI. The V gene lost 4 bases and the J gene lost 2 bases, with 15 bases spanning the gap. There are 16 residues in the CDR3.

The gene calls are TRBV7-6 and TRBJ2-1; 8 positions match TRBD2. Germline V gene data show CDR1 as SGHVS and CDR2 as FNYEAQ. The length of the CDR3 is 16 residues. Unmatched junction bases numbered 9, after V lost 7 bases and J lost 1 base. CDR3 region: CASTLDRGGSYNEQFF. CDR3 in DNA: TGTGCCAGCACCCTAGACCGCGGGGGGTCCTACAATGAGCAGTTCTTC.

The rearrangement links TRBV27 to TRBJ1-2, with unresolved D. The CDR3 consists of 14 residues. V gave up 8 bases and J gave up 3 bases, with 16 bases separating them. Germline CDR1 and CDR2: MNHEY and SMNVEV (reference sequence). This CDR3 reads CASRRGTDHYGYTF. CDR3 bases: TGTGCCAGCCGCCGAGGAACAGACCACTATGGCTACACCTTC.

The DNA for the CDR3 is TGTGCCAGCAGCTTGGTCCCGGTTTCGAATGAGCAGTTCTTC. It specifies CASSLVPVSNEQFF. The V and J genes are TRBV5-8 and TRBJ2-1; D is uncertain. Deletions cut 0 bases from V and 7 bases from J, with 11 bases between. The CDR3 runs to 14 residues. Germline V CDR1 and CDR2: SGHTS, YDEGEE.

A note on this clone: The same CDR3 also results from other DNA sequences found in this sample. This rearrangement joins TRBV2 to TRBJ2-2; TRBD1 might be the D (6 bases). The CDR3 is 14 residues long. Between the trimmed V and J ends, which lost 8 bases and 0 bases, there was a span of 10 bases. Germline lookup yields CDR1 SNHLY and CDR2 FYNNEI. This CDR3 reads CASRDTSNTGELFF. The CDR3 region has the DNA TGTGCCAGCCGGGACACCTCGAACACCGGGGAGCTGTTTTTT.

The gene calls are TRBV10-3 and TRBJ2-7; possibly TRBD2 for D (6 bases). Germline V gene sequence: CDR1 ENHRY, CDR2 SYGVKD. The CDR3 covers 16 residues. The V end lost 0 bases, the J end lost 0 bases, and 12 bases lay between the germline ends. Here the CDR3 DNA reads TGTGCCATCAGTGAGTCGATCGGGGGACCCTCCTACGAGCAGTACTTC. Translation gives CAISESIGGPSYEQYF.

The J gene is TRBJ1-6, the V gene TRBV28; 10 positions match TRBD1. This CDR3 comprises 15 residues. V shed 5 bases, J shed 8 bases, and the junction held 6 bases outside the gene matches. Germline V gives CDR1 MDHEN, CDR2 SYDVKM. As DNA, the CDR3 is TGTGCCAGCAGTCCGGGGGGGACAGGGGATTCACCCCTCCACTTT. This gives the protein CASSPGGTGDSPLHF.

V usage is TRBV27 and J usage is TRBJ1-4; TRBD1 agrees at 9 bases. The CDR3 has 15 amino acids. V lost 3 bases, J lost 4 bases, and 3 bases stayed unmatched. CDR1 is MNHEY and CDR2 is SMNVEV in the germline V gene (reference sequence). CDR3 in amino acids: CASSFTTGGNEKLFF. DNA of the CDR3: TGTGCCAGCAGTTTCACGACAGGGGGTAATGAAAAACTGTTTTTT.

The chain is built from TRBV11-3 and TRBJ2-7; maybe TRBD1 (5 bases). Germline V gene lookup returns CDR1 SGHNT and CDR2 YENEEA. Trimming left V 5 bases short and J 6 bases short, with 14 bases between. The CDR3 extends over 13 amino acids. Here the CDR3 reads CASSPSMGREQYF. The DNA of the CDR3 is TGTGCCAGCAGCCCTTCAATGGGGCGCGAGCAGTACTTC.

The V call is TRBV7-9, the J call TRBJ1-1, with TRBD1 as a possible D gene (6 bases). The CDR3 totals 15 residues. The ends were cut back, 8 bases at V and 1 base at J, with 17 bases in the middle. The V gene's germline CDR1 is SEHNR and CDR2 FQNEAQ (reference sequence). In DNA form, the CDR3 reads TGTGCCAGCGCCTGGGGGCAAGACAGGAACACTGAAGCTTTCTTT. As protein: CASAWGQDRNTEAFF.

The chain carries TRBV21-1 and TRBJ2-5. TRBV21-1 is classified as a pseudogene. This CDR3 is 15 amino acids long. The CDR3 protein is CASTWDPSKLETQYF. The CDR3 nucleotides read TGTGCCAGCACATGGGACCCCTCTAAACTGGAGACCCAGTACTTC.

This clone came up once. This chain connects TRBV5-1 to TRBJ2-7, with 11 bases that match TRBD2. The CDR3 covers 14 residues. Germline V gene data show CDR1 as SGHRS and CDR2 as YFSETQ. Germline trimming cut 5 bases from V and 7 bases from J; bases unmatched to any gene: 8. CDR3 region: CASRLAGGPGEQYF. The CDR3 coding sequence is TGCGCCAGCAGATTAGCGGGAGGGCCGGGAGAGCAGTACTTC.

The chain is built from TRBV27 and TRBJ2-1; TRBD2 agrees at 7 bases. The CDR3 covers 17 residues. The V and J ends lost 4 bases and 0 bases, in that order; junction bases with no gene match: 9. The germline gives CDR1 MNHEY, CDR2 SMNVEV (reference sequence). CDR3 DNA: TGTGCCAGCAGTTCTCTAGCGGCGACGAGCTCCTACAATGAGCAGTTCTTC. Translation: CASSSLAATSSYNEQFF.

This clone has a single count. J is TRBJ2-3 and V is TRBV11-2; 7 bases line up with TRBD1. Trimming cost V 5 bases and J 6 bases; bases outside gene matches: 14. Germline V gene data show CDR1 as SGHAT and CDR2 as FQNNGV. This CDR3 is built from 16 residues. CDR3 in amino acids: CASSPARGPLRDTQYF. DNA for the CDR3: TGTGCCAGCAGCCCCGCTAGGGGGCCCCTACGTGATACGCAGTATTTT.

The chain carries TRBV28 and TRBJ2-7; unclear D gene. V lost 2 bases, J lost 4 bases, and 27 bases lay in between. The CDR3 is made up of 19 amino acids. Germline V gives CDR1 MDHEN, CDR2 SYDVKM. The CDR3 DNA sequence: TGTGCCAGCAGTTTAGAGGCCTTCGGAGCCAGCTCCTTTTATTACGAGCAGTACTTC. This encodes CASSLEAFGASSFYYEQYF.

The genes are TRBV9 and TRBJ2-2; 8 bases map to TRBD2. CDR1 is SGDLS, CDR2 YYNGEE, per germline. CDR3 length equals 14 residues. The V segment lost 6 bases and the J segment 4 bases; nucleotides outside the gene matches: 5. The CDR3 sequence is CASTPGGTTGELFF. The CDR3 bases are TGTGCCAGCACTCCGGGAGGGACCACCGGGGAGCTGTTTTTT.

The chain is built from TRBV6-4 and TRBJ2-1, with 10 bases aligning to TRBD2. The J segment lost 7 bases and the V segment lost 4 bases, leaving 7 bases of the junction unmatched. This CDR3 has 15 amino acids. CDR1 MRHNA and CDR2 SNTAGT come from the germline V gene. The CDR3: CASSGAGGPGNEQFF. CDR3 coding DNA: TGTGCCAGCAGTGGAGCGGGAGGGCCGGGGAATGAGCAGTTCTTC.